This TCR beta chain was sequenced in a study of cytomegalovirus exposure and HLA in healthy donors. Amplification used 60 Vbeta primers and 13 Jbeta primers. Produced via immunoSEQ multiplex PCR; TCRdb's table is partial and in-frame only. This repertoire shows around 120,000 clones, roughly 80% found once; its top ten account for about 30%. A remark on this clone: What it binds is not known.

Germline loops: CDR1 SGHRS, CDR2 YFSETQ. The V segment lost 3 bases and the J segment 0 bases; nucleotides outside the gene matches: 6. The CDR3 totals 16 residues. Study-level results: The study designated 150 to 200 TCR beta chains cytomegalovirus-associated. In a later analysis, specific HLA alleles were associated with over 15,000 TCR beta sequences at a 0.05 false discovery rate.

The chain joins TRBV5-1 to TRBJ2-1; TRBD1 matches at 7 bases. The source material was PBMCs. This TCR was sampled from a man in his fifties or sixties in good health and CMV-seropositive. The CDR3 protein is CASSSWTGGSYNEQFF. The CDR3 DNA sequence: TGCGCCAGCAGCTCCTGGACAGGAGGCTCCTACAATGAGCAGTTCTTC.